This TCR beta chain was profiled in a study of CD8+CD57+ T cells in acquired aplastic anemia. By share of the sample, this clonotype is medium-sized (0.01 to 0.1%). Germline lookup yields CDR1 SEHNR and CDR2 FQNEAQ (reference sequence). Deletions cut 5 bases from V and 6 bases from J, with 14 bases between. This CDR3 has 13 amino acids. Genomic DNA templated the TCR beta VDJ and CDR3 profiling. TCRdb used MiXCR to reprocess the reads, holding one entry per CDR3 protein. Of about 54,000 distinct CDR3 sequences in the sample, approximately 52% were seen once. Flow cytometry had shown expanded CD8+CD57+ cells in the patients chosen for sequencing. Patients had not yet gotten any therapy when their blood was taken for sampling.

The receptor comes from a human donor with aplastic anemia. The gene calls are TRBV7-9 and TRBJ2-7; no clear D. Sequenced sample: sorted CD4+, CD8+, or CD8+CD57+ T cells (not recorded which) from PBMCs. DNA for the CDR3: TGTGCCAGCAGCATCGGGTGGATTGGCGAGCAGTACTTC. Its protein product is CASSIGWIGEQYF.